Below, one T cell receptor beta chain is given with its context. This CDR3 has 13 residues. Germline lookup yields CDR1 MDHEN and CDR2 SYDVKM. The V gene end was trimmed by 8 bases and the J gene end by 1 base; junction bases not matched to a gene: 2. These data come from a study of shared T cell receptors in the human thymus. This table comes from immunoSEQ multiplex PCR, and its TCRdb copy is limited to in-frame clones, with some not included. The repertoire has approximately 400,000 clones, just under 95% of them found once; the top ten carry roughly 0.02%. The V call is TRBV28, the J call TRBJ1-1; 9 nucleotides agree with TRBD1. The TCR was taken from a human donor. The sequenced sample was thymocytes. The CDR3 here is CASVQGANTEAFF. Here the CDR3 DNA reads TGTGCCAGCGTACAGGGGGCGAACACTGAAGCTTTCTTT.